This TCR beta chain comes out of a study of T cells in women clearing cervical HPV infection. Study summary: Case blood was drawn a median approximately 21 weeks after lesion detection. HLA type could not be excluded as a confounder.

Note on this clone: Antigen specificity is unknown. With the read ending 3 residues before the CDR3 end, the germline J gene is used to fill in that end.

The protocol was immunoSEQ multiplex PCR, while the TCRdb copy is restricted to in-frame clones and leaves out a portion. This sample's table has around 28,000 clones. Study conclusions and caveats: CIN3+ cases had significantly higher TCR repertoire richness than controls, but evenness did not differ. TRBV6-7 relative abundance averaged about 0.1% in cases and under 0.2% in controls.

The germline CDR1 and CDR2 sequences are SEHNR and FQNEAQ (reference sequence). There are 13 residues in the CDR3. The V call is TRBV7-9, the J call TRBJ2-4; the D is unclear. Sequencing input: blood buffy coat. The clonotype originates from a woman between 18 and 70 years old with a cervical HPV16 infection that either progressed to CIN3+ or cleared (not recorded which). The DNA read from the CDR3 is TGTGCCAGCATTCTGCTTGGGCCGAACCCT. Encoded protein: CASILLGPNP. The CDR3 reads in full as CASILLGPNPQYF. The whole variable domain, filled in from reference TRBV7-9 and TRBJ2-4, reads DTGVSQNPRHKITKRGQNVTFRCDPISEHNRLYWYRQTLGQGPEFLTYFQNEAQLEKSRLLSDRFSAERPKGSFSTLEIQRTEQGDSAMYLCASILLGPNPQYFGAGTRLSVL.